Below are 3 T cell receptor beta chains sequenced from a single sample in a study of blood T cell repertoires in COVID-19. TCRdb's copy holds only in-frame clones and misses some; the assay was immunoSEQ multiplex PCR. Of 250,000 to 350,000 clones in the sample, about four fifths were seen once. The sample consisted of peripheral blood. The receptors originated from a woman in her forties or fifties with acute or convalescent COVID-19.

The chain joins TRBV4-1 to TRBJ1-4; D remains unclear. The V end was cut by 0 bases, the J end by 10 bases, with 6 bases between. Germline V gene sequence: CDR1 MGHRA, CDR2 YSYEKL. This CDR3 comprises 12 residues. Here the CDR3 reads CASSQDRGKLFF. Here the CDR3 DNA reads TGCGCCAGCAGCCAAGATCGAGGAAAACTGTTTTTT.

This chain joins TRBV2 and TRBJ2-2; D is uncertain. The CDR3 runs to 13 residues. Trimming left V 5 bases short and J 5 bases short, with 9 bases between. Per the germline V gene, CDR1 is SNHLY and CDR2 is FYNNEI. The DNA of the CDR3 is TGTGCCAGCAGTATACAGCCTACCGGGGAGCTGTTTTTT. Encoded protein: CASSIQPTGELFF.

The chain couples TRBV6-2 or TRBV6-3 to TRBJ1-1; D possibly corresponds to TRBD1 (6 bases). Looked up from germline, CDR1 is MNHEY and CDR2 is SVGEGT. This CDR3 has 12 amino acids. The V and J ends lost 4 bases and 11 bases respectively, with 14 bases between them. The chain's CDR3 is CASSSPGAKAFF. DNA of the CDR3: TGTGCCAGCAGTTCCCCAGGGGCGAAGGCTTTCTTT.